This T cell receptor (beta chain) was obtained from a study of graft-versus-host responses after intestinal transplantation. Across the study: Each recipient received a multivisceral, liver-intestinal, or isolated intestinal graft.

Note on this clone: Its antigen remains unknown.

Repertoires were generated with immunoSEQ multiplex PCR, while TCRdb's copy carries only in-frame clones and drops some. The sample comprises more than 85,000 clones, about 94% of which are singletons, and around 0.55% rests with the top ten. This CDR3 contains 15 residues. Germline CDR1 is MGHRA and CDR2 is YSYEKL. V was cut by 0 bases and J by 1 base, with 7 bases left in between. V usage is TRBV4-1 and J usage is TRBJ2-4; D is unresolved. This specimen was unstimulated CD8+ T cells sorted from spleen or lymph node cells, taken before intestinal transplant. This sequence originates from a human donor who received an intestinal transplant. The CDR3 spells CASSQDATAKNIQYF. CDR3 DNA: TGCGCCAGCAGCCAAGACGCCACTGCCAAAAACATTCAGTACTTC.